The source of this T cell receptor (beta chain) is a study of blood T cell repertoires in COVID-19. Germline CDR1 MNHNY, CDR2 SVGAGI (reference sequence). The CDR3 spans 12 residues. V was cut by 7 bases and J by 8 bases, with 14 bases left in between. Produced via immunoSEQ multiplex PCR; TCRdb's table is partial and in-frame only. The sample includes 89,000 or so clones, around 90% of them seen just once. This clone has just one count. This TCR was recovered from a man aged 50-60 years with COVID-19, enrolled during active disease. The rearrangement joins TRBV6-6 to TRBJ1-2; D is possibly TRBD1 (6 bases). Sequenced: peripheral blood. The CDR3 region has the DNA TGTGCCAGCACCAAGACAGGTGACGGCTACACCTTC. Its protein product is CASTKTGDGYTF.